The rows below give T cell receptor beta chains drawn from one sample of a study of shared clonotypes between healthy human individuals. Libraries were prepared by immunoSEQ multiplex PCR; TCRdb keeps only in-frame clonotypes and omits some of them. This sample carries roughly 1,100,000 clones, approximately 72% of them seen once, and the ten largest clones take approximately 1.5%. The sample taken for sequencing was memory CD4+ T cells sorted from blood. The source is a man younger than 35 in good health. Both conserved end residues are part of each CDR3. The D gene is left open where the match is weak. A clone size is listed for some rows: how often the clone was seen (once, few, many), or a class if it is expanded.

J gene: TRBJ1-2
clone size: NA
D gene: NA
V gene: TRBV7-9
CDR3 protein: CASSLEGGTNYGYTF
CDR3 DNA: TGTGCCAGCAGCTTAGAGGGAGGGACCAACTATGGCTACACCTTC

J gene: TRBJ1-2
clone size: NA
D gene: TRBD1
V gene: TRBV25-1
CDR3 protein: CASRTGETYGYTF
CDR3 DNA: TGTGCCAGCAGGACAGGGGAGACCTATGGCTACACCTTC

J gene: TRBJ1-6
clone size: NA
D gene: NA
V gene: TRBV6-6
CDR3 protein: CASSSRQGVSPLHF
CDR3 DNA: TGTGCCAGCAGTTCTCGGCAGGGTGTTTCACCCCTCCACTTT

J gene: TRBJ2-7
clone size: NA
D gene: TRBD2
V gene: TRBV2
CDR3 protein: CASGGVAGASYEQYF
CDR3 DNA: TGTGCCAGCGGGGGTGTAGCGGGAGCGTCCTACGAGCAGTACTTC

J gene: TRBJ2-7
clone size: NA
D gene: NA
V gene: TRBV10-3
CDR3 protein: CAISPGSYEQYF
CDR3 DNA: TGTGCCATCAGTCCCGGCTCCTACGAGCAGTACTTC

J gene: TRBJ2-1
clone size: NA
D gene: TRBD2
V gene: TRBV4-1
CDR3 protein: CASSQDPSGSNEQFF
CDR3 DNA: TGCGCCAGCAGCCAAGATCCTAGCGGGAGTAATGAGCAGTTCTTC

J gene: TRBJ1-5
clone size: NA
D gene: TRBD1
V gene: TRBV27
CDR3 protein: CASSRGQGSQPQHF
CDR3 DNA: TGTGCCAGCAGCAGGGGACAGGGGAGTCAGCCCCAGCATTTT

J gene: TRBJ2-7
clone size: NA
D gene: NA
V gene: TRBV18
CDR3 protein: CASSPRTVVYEQYF
CDR3 DNA: TGTGCCAGCTCACCTCGGACAGTTGTCTACGAGCAGTACTTC

J gene: TRBJ2-7
clone size: once
D gene: NA
V gene: TRBV29-1
CDR3 protein: CSVETFIGNEQYF
CDR3 DNA: TGCAGCGTTGAAACGTTCATCGGGAACGAGCAGTACTTC

J gene: TRBJ1-2
clone size: NA
D gene: TRBD1
V gene: TRBV6-1
CDR3 protein: CASSETGTGALYGYTF
CDR3 DNA: TGTGCCAGCAGTGAAACAGGGACAGGGGCGCTCTATGGCTACACCTTC

J gene: TRBJ2-7
clone size: NA
D gene: TRBD1
V gene: TRBV6-1
CDR3 protein: CASSTTGVAVNEQYF
CDR3 DNA: TGTGCCAGCAGTACAACAGGGGTAGCCGTGAACGAGCAGTACTTC

J gene: TRBJ2-7
clone size: NA
D gene: TRBD1
V gene: TRBV7-9
CDR3 protein: CASSPLPGTEKTYEQYF
CDR3 DNA: TGTGCCAGCAGCCCCCTCCCCGGGACAGAGAAGACCTACGAGCAGTACTTC

J gene: TRBJ2-7
clone size: NA
D gene: TRBD1
V gene: TRBV27
CDR3 protein: CASTGTGTYEQYF
CDR3 DNA: TGTGCCAGCACTGGGACAGGGACCTACGAGCAGTACTTC

J gene: TRBJ2-1
clone size: NA
D gene: NA
V gene: TRBV7-2
CDR3 protein: CASSSPLDPEQFF
CDR3 DNA: TGTGCCAGCAGCTCGCCCTTAGACCCGGAGCAGTTCTTC

J gene: TRBJ2-7
clone size: once
D gene: NA
V gene: TRBV6-6
CDR3 protein: CASSYIIGTYEQYF
CDR3 DNA: TGTGCCAGCAGTTATATTATCGGGACCTACGAGCAGTACTTC

J gene: TRBJ1-5
clone size: NA
D gene: NA
V gene: TRBV2
CDR3 protein: CASSGAGIIGPQHF
CDR3 DNA: TGTGCCAGCAGTGGCGCCGGCATAATTGGGCCCCAGCATTTT

J gene: TRBJ2-1
clone size: NA
D gene: TRBD2
V gene: TRBV9
CDR3 protein: CASSETVAGGRNEQFF
CDR3 DNA: TGTGCCAGCAGCGAAACCGTAGCGGGGGGGCGTAATGAGCAGTTCTTC

J gene: TRBJ1-4
clone size: NA
D gene: NA
V gene: TRBV5-6
CDR3 protein: CASRAMGINEKLFF
CDR3 DNA: TGTGCCAGCAGGGCGATGGGGATTAATGAAAAACTGTTTTTT

J gene: TRBJ1-1
clone size: once
D gene: NA
V gene: TRBV18
CDR3 protein: CASSPLANTEAFF
CDR3 DNA: TGTGCCAGCTCACCATTAGCGAACACTGAAGCTTTCTTT

J gene: TRBJ2-7
clone size: NA
D gene: NA
V gene: TRBV6-1
CDR3 protein: CASSEGVYEQYF
CDR3 DNA: TGTGCCAGCAGTGAAGGGGTTTACGAGCAGTACTTC

J gene: TRBJ2-7
clone size: NA
D gene: NA
V gene: TRBV7-9
CDR3 protein: CASSISGEQYF
CDR3 DNA: TGTGCCAGCAGTATTTCCGGGGAGCAGTACTTC

J gene: TRBJ1-6
clone size: NA
D gene: NA
V gene: TRBV5-4
CDR3 protein: CASSQEGTWRVLHF
CDR3 DNA: TGTGCCAGCAGCCAGGAGGGAACTTGGAGGGTTCTCCACTTT

J gene: TRBJ2-5
clone size: NA
D gene: NA
V gene: TRBV18
CDR3 protein: CASTRTGQETQYF
CDR3 DNA: TGTGCCAGCACTCGGACTGGCCAAGAGACCCAGTACTTC

J gene: TRBJ1-4
clone size: NA
D gene: TRBD1
V gene: TRBV6-5
CDR3 protein: CASSPSPGQGLKLFF
CDR3 DNA: TGTGCCAGCAGTCCGTCACCGGGACAGGGATTAAAACTGTTTTTT

J gene: TRBJ1-3
clone size: NA
D gene: NA
V gene: TRBV7-9
CDR3 protein: CASSLPGGSPGNTIYF
CDR3 DNA: TGTGCCAGCAGCCTCCCCGGGGGGTCTCCGGGAAACACCATATATTTT

J gene: TRBJ2-7
clone size: NA
D gene: TRBD2
V gene: TRBV7-2
CDR3 protein: CASSPQGLAGNEQYF
CDR3 DNA: TGTGCCAGCAGCCCGCAGGGACTAGCGGGAAACGAGCAGTACTTC

J gene: TRBJ2-7
clone size: NA
D gene: NA
V gene: TRBV11-2
CDR3 protein: CASTQAADTYNEQYF
CDR3 DNA: TGTGCCAGCACCCAGGCAGCGGATACCTACAATGAGCAGTACTTC

J gene: TRBJ1-5
clone size: NA
D gene: NA
V gene: TRBV29-1
CDR3 protein: CSARIGDKHERHF
CDR3 DNA: TGCAGCGCTCGTATTGGGGACAAACATGAACGGCATTTT

J gene: TRBJ1-2
clone size: NA
D gene: NA
V gene: TRBV15
CDR3 protein: CATSREGTNYGYTF
CDR3 DNA: TGTGCCACCAGCAGAGAAGGGACAAACTATGGCTACACCTTC

J gene: TRBJ1-3
clone size: NA
D gene: NA
V gene: TRBV10-1
CDR3 protein: CASSDAEAGNTIYF
CDR3 DNA: TGCGCCAGCAGTGACGCGGAAGCAGGAAACACCATATATTTT

J gene: TRBJ1-1
clone size: NA
D gene: NA
V gene: TRBV5-1
CDR3 protein: CASSLDGRMNTEAFF
CDR3 DNA: TGCGCCAGCAGCTTGGACGGCAGAATGAACACTGAAGCTTTCTTT

J gene: TRBJ1-5
clone size: NA
D gene: NA
V gene: TRBV28
CDR3 protein: CAHTGGKQHRQHF
CDR3 DNA: TGTGCCCACACGGGGGGGAAGCAACATCGCCAGCATTTT

J gene: TRBJ2-3
clone size: NA
D gene: TRBD2
V gene: TRBV7-2
CDR3 protein: CASSLGASGVTDTQYF
CDR3 DNA: TGTGCCAGCAGCTTAGGGGCTAGCGGGGTAACAGATACGCAGTATTTT

J gene: TRBJ2-1
clone size: NA
D gene: NA
V gene: TRBV7-2
CDR3 protein: CASSSTGNSYNEQFF
CDR3 DNA: TGTGCCAGCAGCAGCACAGGGAATTCCTACAATGAGCAGTTCTTC

J gene: TRBJ2-2
clone size: NA
D gene: NA
V gene: TRBV6-1
CDR3 protein: CASSQRIVTGELFF
CDR3 DNA: TGTGCCAGCAGCCAAAGAATCGTAACCGGGGAGCTGTTTTTT

J gene: TRBJ2-1
clone size: NA
D gene: TRBD2
V gene: TRBV2
CDR3 protein: CASSEGFAGGGNEQFF
CDR3 DNA: TGTGCCAGCAGTGAAGGGTTTGCGGGAGGGGGCAATGAGCAGTTCTTC

J gene: TRBJ1-2
clone size: NA
D gene: NA
V gene: TRBV5-6
CDR3 protein: CASTPGLSAANYGYTF
CDR3 DNA: TGTGCCAGCACCCCAGGCCTCTCGGCAGCTAACTATGGCTACACCTTC

J gene: TRBJ2-7
clone size: many
D gene: TRBD1
V gene: TRBV7-2
CDR3 protein: CASSSRGQGSGEQYF
CDR3 DNA: TGTGCCAGCAGCTCCCGGGGACAGGGGAGTGGGGAGCAGTACTTC

J gene: TRBJ1-5
clone size: NA
D gene: NA
V gene: TRBV2
CDR3 protein: CASSEFGGNQPQHF
CDR3 DNA: TGTGCCAGCAGTGAGTTCGGGGGCAATCAGCCCCAGCATTTT

J gene: TRBJ2-7
clone size: NA
D gene: TRBD1
V gene: TRBV4-3
CDR3 protein: CASSQVPTGPYEQYF
CDR3 DNA: TGCGCCAGCAGCCAAGTGCCGACAGGGCCCTACGAGCAGTACTTC

J gene: TRBJ2-7
clone size: NA
D gene: NA
V gene: TRBV5-1
CDR3 protein: CASSLAERSYEQYF
CDR3 DNA: TGCGCCAGCAGCTTGGCCGAGAGGTCCTACGAGCAGTACTTC

J gene: TRBJ2-1
clone size: NA
D gene: NA
V gene: TRBV6-1
CDR3 protein: CASIIDYVNNEQFF
CDR3 DNA: TGTGCCAGCATTATAGACTATGTTAACAATGAGCAGTTCTTC

J gene: TRBJ1-2
clone size: NA
D gene: NA
V gene: TRBV6-5
CDR3 protein: CASRNQGHGYTF
CDR3 DNA: TGTGCCAGCAGGAACCAGGGGCATGGCTACACCTTC